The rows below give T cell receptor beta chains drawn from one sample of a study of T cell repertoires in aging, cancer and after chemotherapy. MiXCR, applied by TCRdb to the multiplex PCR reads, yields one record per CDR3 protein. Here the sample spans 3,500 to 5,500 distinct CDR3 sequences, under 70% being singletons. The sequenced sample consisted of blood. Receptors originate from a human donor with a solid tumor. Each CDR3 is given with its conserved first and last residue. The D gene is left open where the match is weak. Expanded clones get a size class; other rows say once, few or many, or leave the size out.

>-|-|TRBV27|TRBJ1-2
CASSLRRQLYGYTF
TGTGCCAGCAGTTTAAGGCGACAGCTCTATGGCTACACCTTC
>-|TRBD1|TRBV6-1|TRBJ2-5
CASRIPGQGLQETQYF
TGTGCCAGCAGAATCCCGGGACAGGGCCTCCAAGAGACCCAGTACTTC
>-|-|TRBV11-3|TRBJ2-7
CASSSSTEQYF
TGTGCCAGCAGCTCTTCAACCGAGCAGTACTTC
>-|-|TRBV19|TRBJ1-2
CASSMGGSVPRESHYGYTF
TGTGCCAGTAGTATGGGCGGGAGTGTGCCTCGAGAATCCCACTATGGCTACACCTTC
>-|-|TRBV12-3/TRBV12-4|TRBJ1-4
CASSPAGVNEKLFF
TGTGCCAGCAGCCCAGCAGGGGTTAATGAAAAACTGTTTTTT
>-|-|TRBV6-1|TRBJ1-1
CASSRGATEAFF
TGTGCCAGCAGTCGGGGGGCCACTGAAGCTTTCTTT
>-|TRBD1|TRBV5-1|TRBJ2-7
CASSLGGTGHYEQYF
TGCGCCAGCAGCTTGGGGGGGACAGGACACTACGAGCAGTACTTC
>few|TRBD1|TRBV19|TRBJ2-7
CASRSGTAAEGQYF
TGTGCCAGTAGATCCGGGACAGCGGCGGAAGGGCAGTACTTC